This is a list of T cell receptor beta chains from one sample in a study of shared clonotypes between healthy human individuals. Sequenced by immunoSEQ multiplex PCR; TCRdb stores in-frame clones only, minus some. The sample comprises hundreds of thousands of clones, around 81% of which are singletons, and about 12% rests with the top ten. The sequenced sample was PBMCs. Receptor source: a woman in her thirties or forties in good health. Some clones in this sample may be carry-over from other donors' samples. The CDR3 runs from the conserved cysteine through the conserved F or W. The order of the fields is CDR3 length, V gene, clone size, D gene, J gene, CDR3 DNA, CDR3 protein. A D gene is named only where the DNA matches it firmly. Some rows have no size entry. The others give once, few or many, or a class for an expanded clone.

>15|TRBV6-6|-|TRBD2|TRBJ2-3
TGTGCCAGCACCCGCGGCGGGGGGGGCACAGATACGCAGTATTTT
CASTRGGGGTDTQYF
>13|TRBV5-1|-|TRBD2|TRBJ2-7
TGCGCCAGCAGCTTGGAACTAGCGGGCAAGCAGTACTTC
CASSLELAGKQYF
>14|TRBV7-2|once|TRBD1|TRBJ2-7
TGTGCCAGCAGCTCGGACAGGTTCTCCTACGAGCAGTACTTC
CASSSDRFSYEQYF
>15|TRBV7-7|-|TRBD2|TRBJ2-3
TGTGCCAGCAGCTTAGCTGCGGGAGGAACAGATACGCAGTATTTT
CASSLAAGGTDTQYF
>13|TRBV7-3|-|-|TRBJ1-1
TGTGCCAGCAGCGTTGACAGGAACACTGAAGCTTTCTTT
CASSVDRNTEAFF
>14|TRBV7-9|-|-|TRBJ1-4
TGTGCCAGCAGCCCTCGGGGGGCGGATGAAAAACTGTTTTTT
CASSPRGADEKLFF
>16|TRBV10-1|-|-|TRBJ2-2
TGCGCCAGCAGTGCGCTGGACACTAAGAACACCGGGGAGCTGTTTTTT
CASSALDTKNTGELFF
>13|TRBV18|-|TRBD1|TRBJ2-5
TGTGCCAGCTCACCAGAGACAGGGGAGACCCAGTACTTC
CASSPETGETQYF
>15|TRBV28|-|TRBD1|TRBJ1-1
TGTGCCAGCAGACCCACCGGGACAGAGAACACTGAAGCTTTCTTT
CASRPTGTENTEAFF
>13|TRBV2|few|-|TRBJ2-5
TGTGCCAGCAGGGGCACTAGACAAGAGACCCAGTACTTC
CASRGTRQETQYF
>14|TRBV7-9|-|-|TRBJ2-7
TGTGCCAGCAGCCCACAGGCGAACTCCTACGAGCAGTACTTC
CASSPQANSYEQYF
>13|TRBV5-8|-|TRBD1|TRBJ2-7
TGTGCCAGCAGTCTACAGGGGACCTACGAGCAGTACTTC
CASSLQGTYEQYF
>13|TRBV10-3|once|TRBD1|TRBJ2-7
TGTGCCACCGACAGGGGACCAACCTACGAGCAGTACTTC
CATDRGPTYEQYF
>14|TRBV19|-|TRBD2|TRBJ2-1
TGTGCCAGTAGTACTAGCGGGATCTACAATGAGCAGTTCTTC
CASSTSGIYNEQFF
>14|TRBV28|once|TRBD1|TRBJ1-1
TGTGCCAGCAGTTTACCGGACAGGGGGTTTGTAGCTTTCTTT
CASSLPDRGFVAFF
>13|TRBV19|-|-|TRBJ2-3
TGTGCCAGTAGTATCGGGAGCCCAGATACGCAGTATTTT
CASSIGSPDTQYF
>15|TRBV28|-|TRBD2|TRBJ2-7
TGTGCCAGCAGTGGTGGGACTAGCGGGAGCTACGAGCAGTACTTC
CASSGGTSGSYEQYF
>15|TRBV18|-|-|TRBJ2-3
TGTGCCAGCTCACCCGGAAGGGATAGCACAGATACGCAGTATTTT
CASSPGRDSTDTQYF
>16|TRBV7-8|-|-|TRBJ1-5
TGTGCCAGCAGCGCTTCCGCCTCAGGGGTCAATCAGCCCCAGCATTTT
CASSASASGVNQPQHF
>15|TRBV10-3|-|-|TRBJ1-5
TGTGCCATAAAGGGGGAACAGGGAGGAGGTCAGCCCCAGCATTTT
CAIKGEQGGGQPQHF
>16|TRBV6-1|-|TRBD2|TRBJ2-3
TGTGCCAGCAGTGAAGGGACTAGCGACTTGGCAGATACGCAGTATTTT
CASSEGTSDLADTQYF
>16|TRBV6-4|-|-|TRBJ1-2
TGTGCCAGCAGTGACGTTAATTCCGGGACCATCTATGGCTACACCTTC
CASSDVNSGTIYGYTF
>12|TRBV29-1|-|-|TRBJ2-7
TGCAGCGTTGGTGAGCGGATAGGCGAGCAGTACTTC
CSVGERIGEQYF
>15|TRBV6-1|-|-|TRBJ2-1
TGTGCCAGCAGTGAAAACAGGGAATCGGGACGGACCCGGTTCTTC
CASSENRESGRTRFF
>15|TRBV5-4|-|TRBD2|TRBJ2-1
TGTGCCAGCAGCCGAGCGGGAGGGTCCTACAATGAGCAGTTCTTC
CASSRAGGSYNEQFF
>14|TRBV28|-|-|TRBJ2-5
TGTGCCAGCAGTCCGACAGACTATCAAGAGACCCAGTACTTC
CASSPTDYQETQYF
>16|TRBV28|-|TRBD1|TRBJ2-7
TGTGCCAGCAGTTCGCCAGCCGGGACAGGGGGTACGGAGCAGTACTTC
CASSSPAGTGGTEQYF
>15|TRBV11-2|once|-|TRBJ2-5
TGTGCCAGCAGCTTAGACAGGGCTGGTGGGAAGACCCAGTACTTC
CASSLDRAGGKTQYF
>13|TRBV7-3|-|-|TRBJ2-3
TGTGCCAGCAGCTTACCCCAGCTGGATACGCAGTATTTT
CASSLPQLDTQYF
>13|TRBV2|-|-|TRBJ1-1
TGTGCCAGCAGTGAAGCTTGGGCCACTGAAGCTTTCTTT
CASSEAWATEAFF
>17|TRBV6-7|-|TRBD2|TRBJ2-1
TGTGCCAGCAGTCCGGGACTAGCGGGTAAAGAGGACAATGAGCAGTTCTTC
CASSPGLAGKEDNEQFF
>13|TRBV5-1|-|-|TRBJ2-1
TGCGCCAGCAGCTTGGAAGTAGGAAATGAGCAGTTCTTC
CASSLEVGNEQFF
>12|TRBV30|-|-|TRBJ1-3
TGTGCCTGGAGCCCCGGGGGAAACACCATATATTTT
CAWSPGGNTIYF
>12|TRBV29-1|once|TRBD2|TRBJ2-7
TGCAGCGTGCTAGCGGGCAACTACGAGCAGTACTTC
CSVLAGNYEQYF
>13|TRBV7-7|-|TRBD1|TRBJ2-2
TGTGCTAGCAGCACACAGGGGGCCGGGGAGCTGTTTTTT
CASSTQGAGELFF
>12|TRBV2|-|-|TRBJ1-4
TGTGCCAGCAGTGAGGATCTCGGTGGACTGTTTTTT
CASSEDLGGLFF
>15|TRBV5-1|-|-|TRBJ2-3
TGCGCCAGCAGCCCGGGCGGCAGGGGACCAGATACGCAGTATTTT
CASSPGGRGPDTQYF
>18|TRBV5-4|-|TRBD1|TRBJ1-3
TGTGCCAGCAGCTTGGGAGGGGGACAGGGGAGCTCTGGAAACACCATATATTTT
CASSLGGGQGSSGNTIYF
>14|TRBV7-8|-|TRBD1|TRBJ2-5
TGTGCCAGCAGCGTATCAGGGGGCTGGAAGACCCAGTACTTC
CASSVSGGWKTQYF
>16|TRBV28|-|TRBD1|TRBJ2-7
TGTGCCAGCAGCCAAGCCGGGACAGTGAGCTCCTACGAGCAGTACTTC
CASSQAGTVSSYEQYF
>15|TRBV5-4|-|TRBD1|TRBJ2-4
TGTGCCAGCAGCCCTGAGCAGGGGGCGAAGAACATTCAGTACTTC
CASSPEQGAKNIQYF
>15|TRBV7-8|-|-|TRBJ2-7
TGTGCCAGCAGTGAAAGAGCGACAAGCTCCTACGAGCAGTACTTC
CASSERATSSYEQYF
>12|TRBV5-4|-|-|TRBJ2-7
TGTGCCAGCAGCTTGGACGGGATCGAGCAGTACTTC
CASSLDGIEQYF
>13|TRBV5-4|many|-|TRBJ2-1
TGTGCCAGCAGCCCAGGGAGTCTGAATGAGCAGTTCTTC
CASSPGSLNEQFF
>15|TRBV5-4|few|-|TRBJ2-2
TGTGCCAGCAGCCTTTACAGGGTTAAGACCGGGGAGCTGTTTTTT
CASSLYRVKTGELFF
>14|TRBV27|-|-|TRBJ2-7
TGTGCCAGCAGTTTAGACAGATACTCCTACGAGCAGTACTTC
CASSLDRYSYEQYF
>13|TRBV7-3|-|TRBD2|TRBJ2-1
TGTGCCAGCAGCTGGACTAGCATCGGTGAGCAGTTCTTC
CASSWTSIGEQFF
>13|TRBV27|-|-|TRBJ1-5
TGTGCCAGCAGTCAAGACTTGGATCAGCCCCAGCATTTT
CASSQDLDQPQHF
>14|TRBV18|-|-|TRBJ2-7
TGTGCCAGCTCAACACCGGAGTCTCCGGGTGGGCAGTACTTC
CASSTPESPGGQYF
>13|TRBV11-3|-|-|TRBJ2-3
TGTGCCAGCAAGGGAAGTGACACAGATACGCAGTATTTT
CASKGSDTDTQYF
>18|TRBV2|-|TRBD2|TRBJ2-7
TGTGCCAGCATGGGGTCATTAGCGGGAGCCCGAACCTCCTACGAGCAGTACTTC
CASMGSLAGARTSYEQYF
>14|TRBV28|-|-|TRBJ2-7
TGTGCCAGCATGAGAGGAGGGGCCTCCTACGAGCAGTACTTC
CASMRGGASYEQYF
>18|TRBV4-1|few|-|TRBJ2-3
TGCGCCAGCAGCCATCCTCGGGATCGTGGTGGACGCACAGATACGCAGTATTTT
CASSHPRDRGGRTDTQYF
>15|TRBV7-9|-|TRBD2|TRBJ2-7
TGTGCCAGCAGCTCACTAGCGGGAGTTGGGTACGAGCAGTACTTC
CASSSLAGVGYEQYF
>15|TRBV19|-|TRBD2|TRBJ2-1
TGTGCCAGTAGTCCGGCTAGCGGGAGGGCCAGTGAGCAGTTCTTC
CASSPASGRASEQFF
>14|TRBV30|-|-|TRBJ2-2
TGTGCCTGGAGTGTACGGGGGGCAGGCGGGGAGCTGTTTTTT
CAWSVRGAGGELFF
>14|TRBV2|-|-|TRBJ2-7
TGTGCCAGCAGTAACCGGGACTCTGGGGCCGAGCAGTACTTC
CASSNRDSGAEQYF